One sample yielded the 21 T cell receptor beta chains listed below, sequenced in a study of T cell responses to AZD1222 COVID-19 vaccine. Sequencing was performed with immunoSEQ multiplex PCR; in TCRdb, only in-frame clones are kept and a portion is missing. Altogether 140,000 or so clones are present, about 88% being singletons, with the ten largest covering 3% to 3.5%. The sample was peripheral blood, taken 28 days after the second AZD1222 dose. The receptors here all came from an adult who received the AZD1222 COVID-19 vaccine.

The genes are TRBV6-2 or TRBV6-3 and TRBJ1-5; D perhaps matches TRBD1 (6 bases). CDR1 MNHEY and CDR2 SVGEGT come from the germline V gene. V lost 4 bases and J lost 5, with 12 bases in between. The CDR3 is 14 amino acids. CDR3 bases: TGTGCCAGCAGTTGGACAGCGGGGGATCAGCCCCAGCATTTT. It specifies CASSWTAGDQPQHF.

V is TRBV6-5 and J is TRBJ2-1; TRBD2 is a possible D gene (6 bases). The germline V gene has CDR1 MNHEY and CDR2 SVGAGI. There are 16 residues in the CDR3. Trimming pared 0 bases from V and 5 bases from J, leaving 14 bases between. In nucleotides, the CDR3 is TGTGCCAGCAGTTACTCCTTTGGGACTTTCAACAATGAGCAGTTCTTC. Its translation is CASSYSFGTFNNEQFF.

The chain couples TRBV4-3 to TRBJ1-6, with 8 bases fitting TRBD1. The CDR3 sequence is 17 residues long. The J segment lost 0 bases and the V segment lost 4 bases, leaving 5 bases of the junction unmatched. CDR1 and CDR2 (germline): LGHNA, YSLEER. CDR3 nucleotide sequence: TGCGCCAGCAGCCCAGGAGACAGGGGCTCCTATAATTCACCCCTCCACTTT. It specifies CASSPGDRGSYNSPLHF.

This clone was counted once. Written as DNA, the CDR3 is TGTGCCAGCAGTTTATCCGGACAGGGAAACACCATATATTTT. Its protein product is CASSLSGQGNTIYF. The rearrangement links TRBV27 to TRBJ1-3, with a tentative D call TRBD1 (6 bases). This CDR3 region has 14 residues. The V gene lost 0 bases and the J gene lost 4 bases, with 7 bases spanning the gap. In germline, CDR1 is MNHEY, CDR2 SMNVEV (reference sequence).

This chain uses TRBV20-1 with TRBJ1-2, with D possibly being TRBD1 (6 bases). Trimming removed 6 bases from V and 6 bases from J, with 11 bases in between. Germline lookup yields CDR1 DFQATT and CDR2 SNEGSKA (reference sequence). CDR3 length: 11 amino acids. CDR3 in amino acids: CSAKGVNGYTF. CDR3 nucleotides: TGCAGTGCCAAGGGGGTAAATGGCTACACCTTC.

This chain connects TRBV2 to TRBJ1-2; tentative D call: TRBD1 (6 bases). Germline loops: CDR1 SNHLY, CDR2 FYNNEI. The V and J ends lost 6 bases and 4 bases respectively, with 12 bases between them. The CDR3 contains 13 residues. CDR3 protein: CASRTGRPYGYTF. CDR3 nucleotide sequence: TGTGCCAGCAGAACAGGGCGCCCCTATGGCTACACCTTC.

CDR3 protein: CAWRSAGAGGNQPQHF. The CDR3 region has the DNA TGTGCCTGGAGAAGTGCAGGGGCCGGTGGCAATCAGCCCCAGCATTTT. V gene TRBV30 combines with J gene TRBJ1-5; tentatively, D is TRBD1 (6 bases). Germline V gene lookup returns CDR1 GTSNPN and CDR2 SVGIG (reference sequence). The CDR3 has 16 residues. Deletions cut 3 bases from V and 2 bases from J, with 17 bases between.

This chain links TRBV2 with TRBJ2-7, with D tentatively TRBD1 (5 bases). CDR3 length: 10 amino acids. Germline V gives CDR1 SNHLY, CDR2 FYNNEI. Trimming took 2 bases from V and 11 from J, leaving 7 bases between them. CDR3 nucleotides: TGTGCCAGCAGTGAACAGGGAAAGTACTTC. The encoded protein is CASSEQGKYF.

The V and J genes are TRBV28 and TRBJ1-2; D unclear. Germline V lookup: CDR1 MDHEN, CDR2 SYDVKM. V gave up 6 bases and J gave up 3 bases, with 8 bases separating them. This CDR3 contains 12 residues. The CDR3 reads CASRPRHYGYTF. Written as DNA, the CDR3 is TGTGCCAGCAGGCCGAGACACTATGGCTACACCTTC.

The chain uses TRBV19 and TRBJ2-7, with 9 nucleotides matching TRBD1. The CDR3 runs 16 residues. V lost 3 bases, J lost 7 bases, and 13 bases stayed unmatched. Germline V gene lookup returns CDR1 LNHDA and CDR2 SQIVND (reference sequence). CDR3 residues: CASSIETYRGRGEQYF. In nucleotides, the CDR3 is TGTGCCAGTAGTATTGAAACGTACAGGGGGCGAGGTGAGCAGTACTTC.

The chain is built from TRBV28 and TRBJ2-5, with a tentative D call TRBD1 (6 bases). From germline, CDR1 is MDHEN and CDR2 SYDVKM. This CDR3 is built from 14 residues. Trimming stripped 2 bases from V and 1 base from J, with 8 bases between. The CDR3 bases are TGTGCCAGCAGTTTAGGACAGATCCAAGAGACCCAGTACTTC. Translated, it gives CASSLGQIQETQYF.

The V and J genes are TRBV7-8 and TRBJ1-5; 9 bases map to TRBD1. V lost 5 bases and J lost 4; bases outside the gene matches: 6. CDR1 is SGHVS and CDR2 is FQNEAQ in the germline V gene. CDR3 length: 15 residues. CDR3 sequence reads: CASSPGDRGNQPQHF. The DNA of the CDR3 is TGTGCCAGCAGCCCGGGCGACAGGGGGAATCAGCCCCAGCATTTT.

CDR3 loop: CASRGGYSYEQYF. The CDR3, as DNA: TGTGCCAGCAGGGGAGGGTATTCTTACGAGCAGTACTTC. This rearrangement joins TRBV7-2 to TRBJ2-7, with TRBD2 matching over 7 bases. The CDR3 extends over 13 amino acids. Germline V gene data show CDR1 as SGHTA and CDR2 as FQGNSA. V trimming: 6 bases; J trimming: 4 bases; junction bases outside the gene matches: 6.

The rearrangement links TRBV7-2 to TRBJ2-2; TRBD2 matches 12 bases. The V and J ends lost 7 bases and 6 bases, in that order; junction bases with no gene match: 6. The germline V gene encodes CDR1 SGHTA and CDR2 FQGNSA. This CDR3 has 15 amino acids. The CDR3 region is CASTRLAGVPGELFF. CDR3 DNA: TGTGCCAGCACCCGACTAGCGGGAGTTCCCGGGGAGCTGTTTTTT.

The gene calls are TRBV5-1 and TRBJ2-3; D may match TRBD1 or TRBD2 (6 bases each). Germline V gives CDR1 SGHRS, CDR2 YFSETQ. This CDR3 is built from 14 residues. Between the trimmed V and J ends, which lost 3 bases and 7 bases, there was a span of 15 bases. The CDR3 here is CASSYSGEAHTQYF. The CDR3 bases are TGCGCCAGCAGCTACTCAGGGGAGGCTCATACGCAGTATTTT.

The J gene is TRBJ2-7, the V gene TRBV29-1; D is perhaps TRBD1 (6 bases). V lost 1 base and J 4 bases, leaving 17 bases between the germline ends. The CDR3 has 15 amino acids. The germline V gene has CDR1 SQVTM and CDR2 ANQGSEA. The CDR3 region is CSVEATETGVYEQYF. For the CDR3, the DNA is TGCAGCGTTGAAGCTACAGAGACAGGAGTATACGAGCAGTACTTC.

This chain connects TRBV28 to TRBJ1-1, with D possibly matching TRBD1 (5 bases). V lost 6 bases to trimming and J lost 6 bases, with 8 bases between them. The CDR3 totals 11 residues. Germline V gene lookup returns CDR1 MDHEN and CDR2 SYDVKM. CDR3 sequence reads: CASRRQSEAFF. CDR3 in DNA: TGTGCCAGCAGACGACAGTCTGAAGCTTTCTTT.

CDR3 coding DNA: TGTGCCACCAGCAGAGACGCCGGGACTAGCGGCAATGAGCAGTTCTTC. Amino acid sequence: CATSRDAGTSGNEQFF. The V gene is TRBV15, the J gene TRBJ2-1; 11 bases align to TRBD2. The ends lost 0 bases at V and 6 bases at J; junction bases unmatched: 4. Germline values: CDR1 LNHNV, CDR2 YYDKDF (reference sequence). This CDR3 has 16 residues.

The CDR3 DNA sequence: TGTGCCAGCAGTTATGGCAGCGGAGAGGGGGGGGAGCAGTACTTC. It is translated as CASSYGSGEGGEQYF. V gene TRBV6-5 combines with J gene TRBJ2-7; TRBD2 might be the D (7 bases). The CDR3 covers 15 residues. Germline CDR1 reads MNHEY; CDR2 reads SVGAGI. V was cut by 3 bases and J by 7 bases, with 19 bases left in between.

The chain has TRBV30 and TRBJ2-7; a weak D match, TRBD1 (6 bases). The CDR3 sequence is 13 residues long. The germline gives CDR1 GTSNPN, CDR2 SVGIG (reference sequence). V was clipped by 0 bases and J by 6 bases, with 12 bases between them. CDR3 region: CAWSVDTGREQYF. CDR3 nucleotides: TGTGCCTGGAGTGTGGACACAGGGCGCGAGCAGTACTTC.

This clone was detected once. The chain employs TRBV28 and TRBJ1-6; TRBD1 is a possible D gene (5 bases). This CDR3 comprises 15 residues. V was trimmed by 3 bases and J by 9 bases, leaving 15 bases between them. Germline V gives CDR1 MDHEN, CDR2 SYDVKM. Here the CDR3 DNA reads TGTGCCAGCAGTTTGTCGGGGCAGGGTAGTTCACCCCTCCACTTT. Protein product: CASSLSGQGSSPLHF. The whole variable domain, filled in from reference TRBV28 and TRBJ1-6, reads DVKVTQSSRYLVKRTGEKVFLECVQDMDHENMFWYRQDPGLGLRLIYFSYDVKMKEKGDIPEGYSVSREKKERFSLILESASTNQTSMYLCASSLSGQGSSPLHFGNGTRLTVT.